A selection of T cell receptor beta chains follows, all from one sample in a study of blood T cell repertoires in COVID-19. The table came from immunoSEQ multiplex PCR; TCRdb's copy has only in-frame clones and leaves some out. In the table there are over 350,000 clones, roughly 91% of which are singletons. Source material: peripheral blood. Receptor source: a woman in her twenties or thirties with acute or convalescent COVID-19. CDR3s include the opening cysteine and the closing phenylalanine or tryptophan. D genes are given only for firm matches. A clone size is listed for some rows: how often the clone was seen (once, few, many), or a class if it is expanded.

D	size	V	J	CDR3	DNA
NA	NA	TRBV27	TRBJ2-7	CASSWKSTGYEQYF	TGTGCCAGCAGTTGGAAGAGTACAGGCTACGAGCAGTACTTC
TRBD1	NA	TRBV19	TRBJ2-7	CASSLADRPYEQYF	TGTGCCAGTAGTCTGGCGGACAGGCCCTACGAGCAGTACTTC
NA	NA	TRBV12-3/TRBV12-4	TRBJ1-1	CASSKELRAFF	TGTGCCAGCAGTAAGGAGCTTAGGGCTTTCTTT
TRBD2	NA	TRBV18	TRBJ2-1	CASSPTRTGTTDEQFF	TGTGCCAGCTCACCGACCCGAACCGGGACTACCGATGAGCAGTTCTTC
NA	NA	TRBV5-1	TRBJ1-1	CASRPLGAGSLNTEAFF	TGCGCCAGCAGGCCCTTAGGGGCAGGATCGTTAAACACTGAAGCTTTCTTT
NA	NA	TRBV12-3/TRBV12-4	TRBJ1-1	CASSPGGTEAFF	TGTGCCAGCAGCCCTGGGGGGACTGAAGCTTTCTTT
TRBD1	NA	TRBV6-1	TRBJ1-5	CASSEGVDRVQPQHF	TGTGCCAGCAGTGAAGGGGTCGACAGGGTTCAGCCCCAGCATTTT
TRBD2	NA	TRBV7-2	TRBJ2-1	CASSERGGAYNEQFF	TGTGCCAGCAGCGAACGCGGGGGGGCGTACAATGAGCAGTTCTTC
NA	NA	TRBV10-3	TRBJ2-5	CAISESRQETQYF	TGTGCCATCAGTGAGTCCCGTCAAGAGACCCAGTACTTC
NA	NA	TRBV12-2	TRBJ2-3	CASRYTRDTDTQYF	TGTGCAAGTCGGTATACTAGAGACACAGATACGCAGTATTTT
TRBD2	NA	TRBV27	TRBJ2-1	CASSSAGVYNEQFF	TGTGCCAGCAGTTCAGCGGGGGTATACAATGAGCAGTTCTTC
TRBD1	NA	TRBV3-1/TRBV3-2	TRBJ1-6	CASSQFDRGRNSPLHF	TGTGCCAGCAGCCAGTTCGACAGGGGACGGAATTCACCCCTCCACTTT
NA	NA	TRBV5-1	TRBJ1-2	CASSLGPNSYGYTF	TGCGCCAGCAGCTTGGGACCGAACAGCTATGGCTACACCTTC
NA	few	TRBV3-1/TRBV3-2	TRBJ1-6	CASSPGRSYNSPLHF	TGTGCCAGCAGCCCTGGGCGCTCCTATAATTCACCCCTCCACTTT
NA	NA	TRBV2	TRBJ1-2	CASSESGVNYGYTF	TGTGCCAGCAGTGAAAGCGGGGTTAACTATGGCTACACCTTC
TRBD1	NA	TRBV6-5	TRBJ2-5	CASGQGPQGAQYF	TGTGCCAGCGGCCAGGGACCCCAGGGGGCCCAGTACTTC
TRBD2	NA	TRBV7-9	TRBJ2-5	CASSSRLAGVKETQYF	TGTGCCAGCAGCTCCCGACTAGCGGGGGTTAAAGAGACCCAGTACTTC
TRBD1	NA	TRBV4-1	TRBJ2-7	CASSARQGAYEQYF	TGCGCCAGCAGCGCTCGACAGGGGGCGTACGAGCAGTACTTC
NA	few	TRBV28	TRBJ1-6	CASSIQGIHNSPLHF	TGTGCCAGCAGCATACAGGGAATCCATAATTCACCCCTCCACTTT
TRBD1	NA	TRBV5-1	TRBJ2-7	CASSLAQGASYEQYF	TGCGCCAGCAGCTTGGCTCAGGGGGCCTCCTACGAGCAGTACTTC
TRBD1	NA	TRBV7-8	TRBJ2-1	CASSPGQGAGNEQFF	TGTGCCAGCAGCCCCGGACAGGGGGCCGGCAATGAGCAGTTCTTC
TRBD1	NA	TRBV2	TRBJ1-1	CASTPDRGSEAFF	TGTGCCAGCACCCCAGACAGGGGCTCTGAAGCTTTCTTT
NA	NA	TRBV5-6	TRBJ2-6	CASSLVWSSGANVLTF	TGTGCCAGCAGCTTGGTGTGGAGCTCTGGGGCCAACGTCCTGACTTTC
NA	once	TRBV14	TRBJ2-1	CASSQEFGDEQFF	TGTGCCAGCAGCCAAGAATTCGGGGATGAGCAGTTCTTC
NA	NA	TRBV6-6	TRBJ1-3	CASSYGPSATIYF	TGTGCCAGCAGTTACGGGCCCTCGGCCACCATATATTTT
TRBD2	few	TRBV20-1	TRBJ2-7	CSASLTTSGTYEQYF	TGCAGTGCTAGTTTAACGACTAGCGGGACCTACGAGCAGTACTTC
TRBD1	few	TRBV24-1	TRBJ2-2	CATSDPTGAHTGELFF	TGTGCCACCAGTGATCCGACAGGGGCCCACACCGGGGAGCTGTTTTTT
TRBD2	NA	TRBV25-1	TRBJ2-7	CASSGGGGSHEQYF	TGTGCCAGCAGTGGGGGCGGGGGGTCACACGAGCAGTACTTC
NA	NA	TRBV5-8	TRBJ2-1	CASSPGSLYTDEQFF	TGTGCCAGCAGCCCCGGTAGTCTGTATACCGATGAGCAGTTCTTC
TRBD1	NA	TRBV27	TRBJ2-2	CASSLLQTGGTGELFF	TGTGCCAGCAGTTTATTACAGACAGGGGGCACCGGGGAGCTGTTTTTT
TRBD1	once	TRBV14	TRBJ2-5	CASSQLSGGQETQYF	TGTGCCAGCAGCCAGCTCTCAGGGGGCCAAGAGACCCAGTACTTC
NA	few	TRBV3-1/TRBV3-2	TRBJ1-1	CASSQERTGVFF	TGTGCCAGCAGCCAAGAGCGAACGGGAGTTTTCTTT
NA	NA	TRBV5-1	TRBJ1-2	CASSFLSKGTDGYTF	TGCGCCAGCAGCTTTCTCTCCAAGGGGACTGATGGCTACACCTTC
TRBD1	few	TRBV24-1	TRBJ1-5	CATSTGDSNQPQHF	TGTGCCACCAGTACAGGGGATAGCAATCAGCCCCAGCATTTT
TRBD1	NA	TRBV14	TRBJ1-2	CASSPAGTGAYGYTF	TGTGCCAGCAGCCCAGCCGGGACAGGGGCATATGGCTACACCTTC
TRBD1	NA	TRBV7-9	TRBJ2-3	CASTGFRRDRGPDTQYF	TGTGCCAGCACGGGGTTTCGTCGGGACAGGGGGCCAGATACGCAGTATTTT
NA	once	TRBV11-2	TRBJ1-2	CASSLIGKGYTF	TGTGCCAGCAGCTTAATCGGGAAAGGCTACACCTTC
NA	NA	TRBV19	TRBJ2-1	CASSISLLGEQFF	TGTGCCAGTAGTATAAGCCTCCTTGGTGAGCAGTTCTTC
TRBD1	NA	TRBV19	TRBJ2-1	CASSDRGGTFF	TGTGCCAGTTCAGACAGGGGTGGGACGTTCTTC
NA	NA	TRBV5-1	TRBJ1-6	CASSLGGTLDSPLHF	TGCGCCAGCAGCTTGGGGGGGACACTGGATTCACCCCTCCACTTT
TRBD1	NA	TRBV6-5	TRBJ1-1	CASRGGQGEAFF	TGTGCCAGCAGGGGGGGACAGGGTGAAGCTTTCTTT
NA	NA	TRBV7-8	TRBJ2-7	CASSSHQPRDIYEQYF	TGTGCCAGCAGCTCTCACCAACCTCGGGACATCTACGAGCAGTACTTC
NA	NA	TRBV25-1	TRBJ2-7	CASSSSGTTSYEQYF	TGTGCCAGCAGTTCCTCCGGGACAACATCCTACGAGCAGTACTTC
NA	NA	TRBV5-1	TRBJ1-6	CASSLVGRAGNSPLHF	TGCGCCAGCAGCTTGGTCGGCAGGGCTGGTAATTCACCCCTCCACTTT
NA	few	TRBV7-6	TRBJ1-5	CASSLGAGNQPQHF	TGTGCCAGCAGCTTAGGGGCTGGCAATCAGCCCCAGCATTTT